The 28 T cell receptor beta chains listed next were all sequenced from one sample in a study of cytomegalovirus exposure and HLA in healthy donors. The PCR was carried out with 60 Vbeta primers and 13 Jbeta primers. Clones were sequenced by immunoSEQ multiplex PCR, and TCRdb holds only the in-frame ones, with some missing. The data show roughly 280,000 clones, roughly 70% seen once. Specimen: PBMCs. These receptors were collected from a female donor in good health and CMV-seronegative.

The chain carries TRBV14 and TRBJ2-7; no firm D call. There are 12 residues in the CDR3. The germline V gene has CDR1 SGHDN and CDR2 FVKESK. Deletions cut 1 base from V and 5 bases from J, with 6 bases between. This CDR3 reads CASSQASHEQYF. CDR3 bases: TGTGCCAGCAGCCAAGCTTCCCACGAGCAGTACTTC.

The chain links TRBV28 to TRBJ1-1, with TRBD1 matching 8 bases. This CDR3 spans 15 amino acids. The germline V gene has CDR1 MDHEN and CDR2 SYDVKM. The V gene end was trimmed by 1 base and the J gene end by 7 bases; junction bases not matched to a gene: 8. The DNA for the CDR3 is TGTGCCAGCAGTTTATCCCGCAGGGGGCATGGTGAAGCTTTCTTT. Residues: CASSLSRRGHGEAFF.

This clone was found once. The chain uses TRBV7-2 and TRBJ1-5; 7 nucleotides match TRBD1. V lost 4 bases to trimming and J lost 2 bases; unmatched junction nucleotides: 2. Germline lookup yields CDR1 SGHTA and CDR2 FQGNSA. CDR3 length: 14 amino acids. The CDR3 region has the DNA TGTGCCAGCAGCTCCCAGGGGGGCAATCAGCCCCAGCATTTT. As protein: CASSSQGGNQPQHF.

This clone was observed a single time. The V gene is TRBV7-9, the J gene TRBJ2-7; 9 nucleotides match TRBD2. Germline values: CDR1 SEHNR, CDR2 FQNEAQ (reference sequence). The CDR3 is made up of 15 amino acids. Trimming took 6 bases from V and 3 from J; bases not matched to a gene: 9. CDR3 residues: CASSRSGRSLYEQYF. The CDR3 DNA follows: TGTGCCAGCAGTCGGAGCGGGAGGTCTCTCTACGAGCAGTACTTC.

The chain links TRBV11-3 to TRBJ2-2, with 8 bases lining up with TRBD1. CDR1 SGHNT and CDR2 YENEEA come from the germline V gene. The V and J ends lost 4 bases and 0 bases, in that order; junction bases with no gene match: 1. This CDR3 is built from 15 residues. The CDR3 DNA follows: TGTGCCAGCAGCTACAGGGGGGCGAACACCGGGGAGCTGTTTTTT. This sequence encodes CASSYRGANTGELFF. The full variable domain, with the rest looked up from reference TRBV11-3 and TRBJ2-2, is EAGVVQSPRYKIIEKKQPVAFWCNPISGHNTLYWYLQNLGQGPELLIRYENEEAVDDSQLPKDRFSAERLKGVDSTLKIQPAELGDSAVYLCASSYRGANTGELFFGEGSRLTVL.

The CDR3 is CASSLEQGGNSPLHF. For the CDR3, the DNA is TGTGCCAGCAGCTTAGAACAGGGCGGTAATTCACCCCTCCACTTT. This chain uses TRBV11-3 with TRBJ1-6; D may be TRBD1 (6 bases). Trimming took off 0 bases at V and 6 bases at J, with 9 bases between the two ends. There are 15 residues in the CDR3. In germline, CDR1 is SGHNT, CDR2 YENEEA.

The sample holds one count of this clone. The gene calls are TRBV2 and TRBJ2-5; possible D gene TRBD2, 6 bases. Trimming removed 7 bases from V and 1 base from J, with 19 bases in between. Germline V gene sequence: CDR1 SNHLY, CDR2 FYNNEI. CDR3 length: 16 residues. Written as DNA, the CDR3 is TGTGCCAGCACCATAATGGAGACTAGGCTCCAAGAGACCCAGTACTTC. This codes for CASTIMETRLQETQYF. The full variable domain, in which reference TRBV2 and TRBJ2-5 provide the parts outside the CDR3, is EPEVTQTPSHQVTQMGQEVILRCVPISNHLYFYWYRQILGQKVEFLVSFYNNEISEKSEIFDDQFSVERPDGSNFTLKIRSTKLEDSAMYFCASTIMETRLQETQYFGPGTRLLVL.

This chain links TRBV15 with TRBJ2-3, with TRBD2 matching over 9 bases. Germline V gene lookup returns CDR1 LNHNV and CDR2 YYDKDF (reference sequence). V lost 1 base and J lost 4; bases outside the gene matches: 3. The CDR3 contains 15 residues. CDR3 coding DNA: TGTGCCACCAGCAGAGGCGGGAGGGCCGCAGATACGCAGTATTTT. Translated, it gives CATSRGGRAADTQYF.

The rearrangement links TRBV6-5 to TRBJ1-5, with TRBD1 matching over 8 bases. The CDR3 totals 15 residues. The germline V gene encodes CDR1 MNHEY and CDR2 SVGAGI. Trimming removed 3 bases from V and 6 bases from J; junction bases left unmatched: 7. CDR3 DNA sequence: TGTGCCAGCAGTTATTTGCAGGGGGCAGGTCAGCCCCAGCATTTT. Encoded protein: CASSYLQGAGQPQHF.

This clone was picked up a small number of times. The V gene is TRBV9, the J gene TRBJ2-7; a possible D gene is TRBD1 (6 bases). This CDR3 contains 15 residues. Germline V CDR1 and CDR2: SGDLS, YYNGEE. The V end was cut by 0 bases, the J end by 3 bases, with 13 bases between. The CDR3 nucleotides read TGTGCCAGCAGCGTAGAGTGGGACACCAGCTACGAGCAGTACTTC. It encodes CASSVEWDTSYEQYF.

CDR3 DNA: TGTGCCAGCAGCTTAGCGGGGACAAACAATGAGCAGTTCTTC. It is translated as CASSLAGTNNEQFF. The genes are TRBV13 and TRBJ2-1, with TRBD1 as a possible D gene (6 bases). Germline V gene data show CDR1 as PRHDT and CDR2 as FYEKMQ (reference sequence). V lost 1 base and J 5 bases, leaving 9 bases between the germline ends. The CDR3 has 14 amino acids.

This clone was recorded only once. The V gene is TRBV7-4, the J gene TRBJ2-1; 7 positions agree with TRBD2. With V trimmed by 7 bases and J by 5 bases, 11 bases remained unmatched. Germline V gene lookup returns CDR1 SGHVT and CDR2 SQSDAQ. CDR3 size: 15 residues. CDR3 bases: TGTGCCAGCACCCCAGAGCGGGATTGGAACAATGAGCAGTTCTTC. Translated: CASTPERDWNNEQFF.

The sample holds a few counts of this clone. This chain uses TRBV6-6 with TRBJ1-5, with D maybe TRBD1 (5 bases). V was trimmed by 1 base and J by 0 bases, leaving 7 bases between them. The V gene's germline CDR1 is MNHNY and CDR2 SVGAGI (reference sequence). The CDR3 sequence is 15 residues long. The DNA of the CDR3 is TGTGCCAGCAGTTACTTGACAGATAGCAATCAGCCCCAGCATTTT. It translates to CASSYLTDSNQPQHF.

CDR3 in amino acids: CASSRLGTGWSGNTIYF. In DNA form, the CDR3 reads TGTGCCAGCAGCCGACTGGGGACAGGGTGGTCTGGAAACACCATATATTTT. This rearrangement joins TRBV5-4 to TRBJ1-3; 9 bases match TRBD1. The CDR3 extends over 17 amino acids. V was pared by 4 bases and J by 1 base, with 9 bases of the junction left unmatched. The germline V gene has CDR1 SGHNT and CDR2 YYREEE (reference sequence). Together with reference TRBV5-4 and TRBJ1-3, the CDR3 gives the full variable domain: ETGVTQSPTHLIKTRGQQVTLRCSSQSGHNTVSWYQQALGQGPQFIFQYYREEENGRGNFPPRFSGLQFPNYSSELNVNALELDDSALYLCASSRLGTGWSGNTIYFGEGSWLTVV.

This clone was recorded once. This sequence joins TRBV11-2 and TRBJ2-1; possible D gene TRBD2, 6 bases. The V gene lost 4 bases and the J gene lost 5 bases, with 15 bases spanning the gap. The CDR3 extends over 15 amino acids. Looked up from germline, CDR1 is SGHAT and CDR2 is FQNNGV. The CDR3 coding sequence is TGTGCCAGCAGCTACTCCCGGGACTTTCACAATGAGCAGTTCTTC. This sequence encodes CASSYSRDFHNEQFF.

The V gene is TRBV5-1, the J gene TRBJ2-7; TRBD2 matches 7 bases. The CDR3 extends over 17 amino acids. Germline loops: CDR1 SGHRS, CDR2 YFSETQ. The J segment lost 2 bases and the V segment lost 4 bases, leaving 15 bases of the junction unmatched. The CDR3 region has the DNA TGCGCCAGCAGCCCTGCTAGGGGAGGGCCTAACCCCTACGAGCAGTACTTC. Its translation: CASSPARGGPNPYEQYF.

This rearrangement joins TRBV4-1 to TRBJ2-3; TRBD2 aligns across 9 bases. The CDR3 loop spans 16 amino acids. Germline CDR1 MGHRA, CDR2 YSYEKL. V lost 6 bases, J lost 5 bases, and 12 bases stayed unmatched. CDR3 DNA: TGCGCCAGCAGGCCTAGACTAGCGGAAAAGAGAGATACGCAGTATTTT. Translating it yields CASRPRLAEKRDTQYF.

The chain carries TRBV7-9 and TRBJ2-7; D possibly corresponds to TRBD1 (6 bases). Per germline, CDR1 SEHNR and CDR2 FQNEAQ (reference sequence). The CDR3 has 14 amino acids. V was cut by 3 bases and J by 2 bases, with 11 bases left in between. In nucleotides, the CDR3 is TGTGCCAGCAGCTTCACAGGGAGCCCCTACGAGCAGTACTTC. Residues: CASSFTGSPYEQYF.

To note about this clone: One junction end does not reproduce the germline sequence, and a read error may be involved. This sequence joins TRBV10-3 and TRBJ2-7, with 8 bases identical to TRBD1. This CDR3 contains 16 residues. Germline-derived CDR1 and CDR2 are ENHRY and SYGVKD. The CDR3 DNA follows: TGTGCCATCAGTGAGTCGACCCCGGGCCAGGGGGCGCCAATCAACTTC. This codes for CAISESTPGQGAPINF.

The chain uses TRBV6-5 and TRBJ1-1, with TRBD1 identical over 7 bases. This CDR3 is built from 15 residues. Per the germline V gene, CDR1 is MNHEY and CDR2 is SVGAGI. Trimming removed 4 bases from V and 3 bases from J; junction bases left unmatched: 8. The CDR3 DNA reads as TGTGCCAGCAGTTCGAGAGACAGGGTGGACACTGAAGCTTTCTTT. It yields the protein CASSSRDRVDTEAFF.

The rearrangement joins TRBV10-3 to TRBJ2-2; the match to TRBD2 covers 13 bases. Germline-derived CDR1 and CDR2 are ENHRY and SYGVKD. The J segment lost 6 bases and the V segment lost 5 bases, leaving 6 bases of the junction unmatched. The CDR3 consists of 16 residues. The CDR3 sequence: CAISTTSGRSPGELFF. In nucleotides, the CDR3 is TGTGCCATCAGTACGACTAGCGGGAGGTCCCCCGGGGAGCTGTTTTTT.

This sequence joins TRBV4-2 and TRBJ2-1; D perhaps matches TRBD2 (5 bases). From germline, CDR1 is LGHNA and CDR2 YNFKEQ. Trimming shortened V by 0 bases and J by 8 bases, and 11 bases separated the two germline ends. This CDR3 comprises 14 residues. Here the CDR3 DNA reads TGTGCCAGCAGCCAAGATGGGAGTAGCGATGAGCAGTTCTTC. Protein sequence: CASSQDGSSDEQFF.

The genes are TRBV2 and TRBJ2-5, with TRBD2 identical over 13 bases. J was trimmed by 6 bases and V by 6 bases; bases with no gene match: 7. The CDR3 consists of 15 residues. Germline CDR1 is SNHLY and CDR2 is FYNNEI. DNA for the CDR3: TGTGCCAGCAGAAGACTAGCGGGAGGCGGGAAGACCCAGTACTTC. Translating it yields CASRRLAGGGKTQYF.

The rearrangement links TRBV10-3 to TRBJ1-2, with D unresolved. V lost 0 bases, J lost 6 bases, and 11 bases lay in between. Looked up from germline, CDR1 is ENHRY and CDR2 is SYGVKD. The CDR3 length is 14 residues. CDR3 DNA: TGTGCCATCAGTGAGTCCGGGGTCTCGGATGGCTACACCTTC. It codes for CAISESGVSDGYTF.

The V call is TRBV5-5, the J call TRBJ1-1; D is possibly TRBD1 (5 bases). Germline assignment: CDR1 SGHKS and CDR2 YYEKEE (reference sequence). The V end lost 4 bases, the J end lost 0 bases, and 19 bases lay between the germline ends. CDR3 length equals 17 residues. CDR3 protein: CASSAVRQGGMNTEAFF. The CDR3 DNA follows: TGTGCCAGCAGCGCCGTTCGGCAGGGTGGAATGAACACTGAAGCTTTCTTT.

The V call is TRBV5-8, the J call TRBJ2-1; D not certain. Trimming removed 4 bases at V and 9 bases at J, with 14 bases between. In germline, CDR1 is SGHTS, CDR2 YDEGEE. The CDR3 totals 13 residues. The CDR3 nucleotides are TGTGCCAGCAGCGTGGGTCCCCAGTTTGAGCAGTTCTTC. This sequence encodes CASSVGPQFEQFF.

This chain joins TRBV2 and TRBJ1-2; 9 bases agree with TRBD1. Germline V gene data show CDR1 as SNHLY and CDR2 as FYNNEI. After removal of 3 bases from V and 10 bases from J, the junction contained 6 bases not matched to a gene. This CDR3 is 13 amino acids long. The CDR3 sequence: CASSEEQGASYTF. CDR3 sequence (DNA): TGTGCCAGCAGTGAGGAACAGGGGGCCTCCTACACCTTC.

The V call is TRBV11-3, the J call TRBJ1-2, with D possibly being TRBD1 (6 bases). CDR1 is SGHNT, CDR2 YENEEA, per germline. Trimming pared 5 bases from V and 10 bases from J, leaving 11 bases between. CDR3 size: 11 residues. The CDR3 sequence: CASSLSGDYTF. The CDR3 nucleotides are TGTGCCAGCAGCCTATCAGGGGACTACACCTTC.